This T cell receptor beta chain appears in the sequencing data of a study of T cells after posttransplantation cyclophosphamide. Measured with immunoSEQ multiplex PCR; TCRdb has only the in-frame clones, and not every one. This repertoire shows tens of thousands of clones, about 90% found once; its top ten account for around 3%. Remarks on this clone: The antigen is not known.

Peripheral blood was collected from the related graft donor on the marrow donation day. CDR1 is KGHSH, CDR2 LQKENI, per germline. Trimming removed 2 bases from V and 3 bases from J, with 16 bases in between. The CDR3 contains 16 residues. Study-wide points: After PTCy, TRB diversity resembled that of CNI/methotrexate controls. Skin or GI-infiltrating T cells shared few TRB sequences with blood. Donor-recipient repertoire similarity was low at 1-2 months, rising over year one.

Sequencing used PBMCs. This receptor was identified in a woman aged 50 to 60 in good health and a related stem cell transplant donor. The chain joins TRBV18 to TRBJ1-2; perhaps TRBD1 as D (5 bases). CDR3 nucleotide sequence: TGTGCCAGCTCACCAATCCAATTGGGCAGGGACTATGGCTACACCTTC. Protein product: CASSPIQLGRDYGYTF.